One T cell receptor (beta chain) is described in this entry. Cohorts were determined from participant-reported clinical history. This entry comes from a study of blood T cell repertoires in COVID-19. Study details: In each case, the material was cDNA or gDNA derived from T cells, B-cell-depleted T cells, or PBMCs.

Here immunoSEQ multiplex PCR was the method, and the copy in TCRdb shows in-frame clones only, minus some. The top ten hold roughly 2% of the sample, which has about 400,000 clones, roughly 87% seen once. The source is a woman in her forties with acute COVID-19. Sample: PBMCs or T cells enriched from blood (not recorded which).

The CDR3 DNA follows: TGTGCCACCAGCGCCCTGGCGGCCTACGAGCAGTACTTC. It codes for CATSALAAYEQYF. The chain recombines TRBV15 with TRBJ2-7; D is undetermined. Germline V lookup: CDR1 LNHNV, CDR2 YYDKDF (reference sequence). The CDR3 has 13 amino acids. The V gene lost 5 bases and the J gene lost 2 bases, with 10 bases spanning the gap.